This T cell receptor (beta chain) appears in the sequencing data of a study of T cells after posttransplantation cyclophosphamide. CDR1 and CDR2 from the germline V gene are MNHEY and SVGAGI. The junction had 4 bases not matched to a gene; V was cut back by 0 bases and J by 4 bases. The CDR3 covers 15 residues. As concerns this clone: Its target is not known.

Study-level points and caveats: Blood and skin or GI T cell repertoires showed limited TRB overlap.

Repertoires were generated with immunoSEQ multiplex PCR, while TCRdb's copy carries only in-frame clones and drops some. The repertoire consists of 35,000 to 45,000 clones, none detected only once. Sequenced sample: PBMCs. The V call is TRBV6-5, the J call TRBJ1-1; 8 nucleotides match TRBD1. This receptor was taken from a middle-aged man in good health, CMV-negative, and a related stem cell transplant donor. In nucleotides, the CDR3 is TGTGCCAGCAGTTACTCATCAGGGGGCTTCACTGAAGCTTTCTTT. This gives the protein CASSYSSGGFTEAFF.